Presented here are 25 T cell receptor beta chains from one specimen sequenced in a study of blood T cell repertoires in COVID-19. Libraries were prepared by immunoSEQ multiplex PCR; TCRdb keeps only in-frame clonotypes and omits some of them. The table records 100,000 or so clones, 84% of them present only once. The sample comprised peripheral blood. These receptors were taken from a man in his forties with active or convalescent COVID-19.

This chain links TRBV6-5 with TRBJ1-4, with D hard to call. The length of the CDR3 is 16 residues. The germline V gene encodes CDR1 MNHEY and CDR2 SVGAGI. The ends were cut back, 0 bases at V and 4 bases at J, with 12 bases in the middle. The CDR3 here is CASSYSISGINEKLFF. The CDR3 DNA reads TGTGCCAGCAGTTACTCGATCTCCGGGATTAATGAAAAACTGTTTTTT.

J is TRBJ2-5 and V is TRBV5-1, with D perhaps TRBD1 (6 bases). This CDR3 has 16 amino acids. V was clipped by 2 bases and J by 0 bases, with 14 bases between them. CDR1 SGHRS and CDR2 YFSETQ come from the germline V gene. This CDR3 reads CASSFLTGKYQETQYF. The CDR3, as DNA: TGCGCCAGCAGCTTTCTGACAGGAAAGTACCAAGAGACCCAGTACTTC. The variable domain in full, with the rest retrieved from reference TRBV5-1 and TRBJ2-5, is KAGVTQTPRYLIKTRGQQVTLSCSPISGHRSVSWYQQTPGQGLQFLFEYFSETQRNKGNFPGRFSGRQFSNSRSEMNVSTLELGDSALYLCASSFLTGKYQETQYFGPGTRLLVL.

This clone has only one observation. Here the CDR3 DNA reads TGCAGCGTTGAGGGACAGGGGGCCGACGAGCAGTACTTC. This encodes CSVEGQGADEQYF. The gene calls are TRBV29-1 and TRBJ2-7; 12 bases fit TRBD1. The CDR3 length is 13 residues. Germline V gene data show CDR1 as SQVTM and CDR2 as ANQGSEA. Losses at the gene ends were 3 bases for V and 5 bases for J; bases not matched to a gene: 2.

V usage is TRBV7-2 and J usage is TRBJ2-1; 7 positions agree with TRBD2. Germline CDR1 is SGHTA and CDR2 is FQGNSA. V lost 5 bases, J lost 9 bases, and 10 bases stayed unmatched. The length of the CDR3 is 14 residues. The CDR3 DNA reads as TGTGCCAGCAGCCCCCCGGGACTACGGGTTGAGCAGTTCTTC. Protein: CASSPPGLRVEQFF.

This sequence joins TRBV9 and TRBJ1-4; a weak D match, TRBD1 (6 bases). V lost 0 bases to trimming and J lost 5 bases, with 8 bases between them. Germline V gives CDR1 SGDLS, CDR2 YYNGEE. The CDR3 consists of 14 residues. DNA of the CDR3: TGTGCCAGCAGCGTAGACCAGGGGAATGAAAAACTGTTTTTT. It specifies CASSVDQGNEKLFF.

The V and J genes are TRBV29-1 and TRBJ2-4; the D gene is possibly TRBD2 (5 bases). V was clipped by 3 bases and J by 6 bases, with 12 bases between them. CDR1 and CDR2 from the germline V gene are SQVTM and ANQGSEA. The CDR3 has 13 amino acids. CDR3 sequence: CSVEGSPGNIQYF. CDR3 nucleotide sequence: TGCAGCGTTGAGGGGAGCCCCGGAAACATTCAGTACTTC.

This rearrangement joins TRBV2 to TRBJ2-6; D possibly corresponds to TRBD1 (6 bases). Germline CDR1 SNHLY, CDR2 FYNNEI. Trimming cost V 7 bases and J 0 bases, with 16 bases left between them. This CDR3 has 17 residues. CDR3 nucleotides: TGTGCCAGCATTTTACCCTGGGACAACTCTGGGGCCAACGTCCTGACTTTC. Translating it yields CASILPWDNSGANVLTF. The full variable domain, rest sourced from reference TRBV2 and TRBJ2-6, is EPEVTQTPSHQVTQMGQEVILRCVPISNHLYFYWYRQILGQKVEFLVSFYNNEISEKSEIFDDQFSVERPDGSNFTLKIRSTKLEDSAMYFCASILPWDNSGANVLTFGAGSRLTVL.

The chain carries TRBV18 and TRBJ1-1; 8 bases match TRBD1. The CDR3 covers 15 residues. The V and J ends lost 3 bases and 4 bases, in that order; junction bases with no gene match: 7. Germline assignment: CDR1 KGHSH and CDR2 LQKENI. CDR3 in DNA: TGTGCCAGCTCACCGGGACAGGCCCAGGTCACTGAAGCTTTCTTT. It translates to CASSPGQAQVTEAFF.

The chain employs TRBV5-1 and TRBJ2-5; tentatively, D is TRBD1 (5 bases). V was clipped by 0 bases and J by 5 bases, with 11 bases between them. The CDR3 is 14 residues long. The V gene's germline CDR1 is SGHRS and CDR2 YFSETQ. DNA of the CDR3: TGCGCCAGCAGCTTGGAGGGGCTCAGGGAGACCCAGTACTTC. Protein: CASSLEGLRETQYF.

This rearrangement joins TRBV3-1 (or the pseudogene TRBV3-2) to TRBJ1-6; 7 nucleotides line up with TRBD1. Germline V gives CDR1 LGHDT, CDR2 YNNKEL (reference sequence). This CDR3 has 14 residues. The J segment lost 9 bases and the V segment lost 3 bases, leaving 5 bases of the junction unmatched. This chain's CDR3 is CASSQGQPASPLHF. The CDR3 coding sequence is TGTGCCAGCAGCCAGGGACAGCCCGCTTCACCCCTCCACTTT.

This sequence joins TRBV6-2 or TRBV6-3 and TRBJ2-6; no clear D. This CDR3 comprises 17 residues. Germline CDR1 MNHEY, CDR2 SVGEGT. V was pared by 3 bases and J by 0 bases, with 12 bases between. CDR3 nucleotide sequence: TGTGCCAGCAGTTATGTCAGATACATCTCTGGGGCCAACGTCCTGACTTTC. Translating gives CASSYVRYISGANVLTF.

The chain couples TRBV1 to TRBJ2-1; the DNA was not used to check the table's D call, TRBD2. TRBV1 is a documented pseudogene. This CDR3 region has 18 residues. The CDR3 region is CTSSQDPGSGGAYNEQFF. The DNA of the CDR3 is TGCACCAGCAGCCAAGATCCTGGGAGCGGGGGGGCCTACAATGAGCAGTTCTTC.

The chain recombines TRBV19 with TRBJ1-5; perhaps TRBD1 as D (6 bases). The germline V gene encodes CDR1 LNHDA and CDR2 SQIVND (reference sequence). The CDR3 is made up of 13 amino acids. V lost 8 bases and J lost 0, with 8 bases in between. This chain's CDR3 is CASADSSNQPQHF. The DNA for the CDR3 is TGTGCCAGTGCGGACAGTAGCAATCAGCCCCAGCATTTT.

The chain recombines TRBV7-9 with TRBJ2-2; D is uncertain. Germline V gene data show CDR1 as SEHNR and CDR2 as FQNEAQ (reference sequence). Trimming removed 1 base from V and 1 base from J, with 4 bases in between. The CDR3 covers 14 residues. In nucleotides, the CDR3 is TGTGCCAGCAGCTTAGTAGTGAACACCGGGGAGCTGTTTTTT. Its protein is CASSLVVNTGELFF.

The rearrangement joins TRBV11-3 to TRBJ2-3; 7 bases agree with TRBD1. CDR1 is SGHNT, CDR2 YENEEA, per germline. Trimming took 5 bases from V and 0 from J; bases not matched to a gene: 8. This CDR3 is built from 16 residues. CDR3 nucleotides: TGTGCCAGCAGCAACGGACAGGTTACTAGCACAGATACGCAGTATTTT. This sequence encodes CASSNGQVTSTDTQYF. Full variable domain (outside the CDR3, taken from reference TRBV11-3 and TRBJ2-3): EAGVVQSPRYKIIEKKQPVAFWCNPISGHNTLYWYLQNLGQGPELLIRYENEEAVDDSQLPKDRFSAERLKGVDSTLKIQPAELGDSAVYLCASSNGQVTSTDTQYFGPGTRLTVL.

J is TRBJ2-1 and V is TRBV5-1; TRBD2 matches at 11 bases. The CDR3 sequence is 19 residues long. The germline CDR1 and CDR2 sequences are SGHRS and YFSETQ. The V gene end was trimmed by 4 bases and the J gene end by 4 bases; junction bases not matched to a gene: 16. Here the CDR3 reads CASSPTKIDSGGVYNEQFF. The CDR3 nucleotides read TGCGCCAGCAGCCCGACGAAGATAGATAGCGGGGGGGTTTACAATGAGCAGTTCTTC.

The chain combines TRBV3-1 (or the pseudogene TRBV3-2) with TRBJ1-1; 7 bases map to TRBD1. The germline V gene encodes CDR1 LGHDT and CDR2 YNNKEL (reference sequence). The CDR3 spans 13 residues. V dropped 2 bases and J dropped 4; count of bases not matched to a gene: 1. The CDR3 sequence: CASSQYRGTEAFF. As DNA, the CDR3 is TGTGCCAGCAGCCAATACAGGGGCACTGAAGCTTTCTTT.

This chain connects TRBV11-1 to TRBJ2-3; the match to TRBD2 covers 10 bases. Germline-derived CDR1 and CDR2 are SGHAT and FQDESV (reference sequence). CDR3 length: 16 amino acids. V was pared by 4 bases and J by 3 bases, with 7 bases of the junction left unmatched. DNA of the CDR3: TGTGCCAGCAGCTCGACGGCGACTAGCGGGACAGATACGCAGTATTTT. Amino acids: CASSSTATSGTDTQYF.

The CDR3 loop is CASSREGANYGYTF. The CDR3 DNA reads as TGCGCCAGCAGCCGAGAGGGGGCTAACTATGGCTACACCTTC. The chain couples TRBV5-1 to TRBJ1-2; tentatively, D is TRBD1 (6 bases). With 4 bases removed from V and 0 bases from J, the gap between germline ends came to 10 bases. The CDR3 has 14 amino acids. From germline, CDR1 is SGHRS and CDR2 YFSETQ.

The chain carries TRBV5-6 and TRBJ1-2; D remains unclear. This CDR3 comprises 13 residues. Per germline, CDR1 SGHDT and CDR2 YYEEEE. V was clipped by 4 bases and J by 0 bases, with 7 bases between them. CDR3 sequence (DNA): TGTGCCAGCAGCCCCGTTCCTAACTATGGCTACACCTTC. It is translated as CASSPVPNYGYTF.

V gene TRBV10-1 combines with J gene TRBJ1-6; TRBD1 matches 7 bases. V trimming: 3 bases; J trimming: 7 bases; junction bases outside the gene matches: 3. This CDR3 is 14 amino acids long. CDR1 and CDR2 (germline): WNHNN, SYGVQD (reference sequence). The CDR3: CASSDQQGNSPLHF. For the CDR3, the DNA is TGCGCCAGCAGTGACCAACAGGGGAATTCACCCCTCCACTTT.

This chain joins TRBV18 and TRBJ2-7; 13 bases agree with TRBD2. The CDR3 has 15 amino acids. J gave up 5 bases and V 3 bases, and 4 bases lay outside the gene matches. Germline-derived CDR1 and CDR2 are KGHSH and LQKENI. The CDR3 DNA follows: TGTGCCAGCTCACCGGGACTAGCGGGGACCGACGAGCAGTACTTC. Protein product: CASSPGLAGTDEQYF.

This sequence joins TRBV6-2 or TRBV6-3 and TRBJ1-6; the match to TRBD1 covers 12 bases. The CDR3 sequence is 16 residues long. Per germline, CDR1 MNHEY and CDR2 SVGEGT. The J segment lost 7 bases and the V segment lost 4 bases, leaving 5 bases of the junction unmatched. CDR3 bases: TGTGCCAGCAGTTTGGGGGACAGGGGGCAAAATTCACCCCTCCACTTT. It encodes CASSLGDRGQNSPLHF.

The chain couples TRBV6-6 to TRBJ1-3; no clear D. This CDR3 has 13 amino acids. With 1 base removed from V and 5 bases from J, the gap between germline ends came to 6 bases. CDR1 is MNHNY and CDR2 is SVGAGI in the germline V gene (reference sequence). CDR3 DNA sequence: TGTGCCAGCAGTTACTACTCAAGAAACACCATATATTTT. This encodes CASSYYSRNTIYF.

This clone was counted only a few times. J is TRBJ2-7 and V is TRBV13; 15 bases agree with TRBD2. The CDR3 totals 17 residues. V shed 5 bases and J 4 bases; nucleotides not matched to a gene: 9. CDR1 is PRHDT, CDR2 FYEKMQ, per germline (reference sequence). The CDR3 DNA is TGTGCCAGCAGCCCCGGGACTAGCGGGGGGTCTTCTTACGAGCAGTACTTC. Translation gives CASSPGTSGGSSYEQYF. The variable domain in full, with the rest retrieved from reference TRBV13 and TRBJ2-7, is AAGVIQSPRHLIKEKRETATLKCYPIPRHDTVYWYQQGPGQDPQFLISFYEKMQSDKGSIPDRFSAQQFSDYHSELNMSSLELGDSALYFCASSPGTSGGSSYEQYFGPGTRLTVT.